These 21 T cell receptor beta chains were sequenced from one sample in a study of cytomegalovirus exposure and HLA in healthy donors. The PCR used 60 Vbeta and 13 Jbeta primers. Method: immunoSEQ multiplex PCR; TCRdb's copy keeps in-frame clones and lacks some. This sample carries 120,000 to 150,000 clones, 76% of them seen once, and the ten largest clones take 3.5% to 5%. Sequenced material: PBMCs. These receptors all come from a man aged 18-30 years in good health and CMV-seronegative.

The table lists this clone with a few counts. The genes are TRBV6-5 and TRBJ1-1; 9 positions match TRBD1. Germline V gives CDR1 MNHEY, CDR2 SVGAGI. Trimming removed 0 bases from V and 13 bases from J; junction bases left unmatched: 15. The CDR3 has 16 amino acids. The CDR3 protein is CASSYSSTGQGVGGFF. The CDR3 DNA follows: TGTGCCAGCAGTTACTCGAGTACGGGACAGGGTGTTGGAGGTTTCTTT.

V and J are TRBV7-2 and TRBJ2-7; D perhaps matches TRBD2 (5 bases). Trimming shortened V by 5 bases and J by 0 bases, and 11 bases separated the two germline ends. The CDR3 sequence is 14 residues long. From germline, CDR1 is SGHTA and CDR2 FQGNSA. The CDR3 loop reads CASSGEGISYEQYF. The CDR3 DNA reads as TGTGCCAGCAGCGGAGAGGGCATCTCCTACGAGCAGTACTTC.

This chain joins TRBV6-6 and TRBJ2-7; TRBD1 aligns across 7 bases. V lost 6 bases and J lost 1; bases outside the gene matches: 6. Looked up from germline, CDR1 is MNHNY and CDR2 is SVGAGI (reference sequence). The CDR3 consists of 14 residues. This chain's CDR3 is CASSPQGTSYEQYF. The CDR3 nucleotides read TGTGCCAGCAGCCCACAGGGGACGTCCTACGAGCAGTACTTC.

CDR3 DNA sequence: TGCAGCGTTGAACCGACAGGGCATCCCTACGAGCAGTACTTC. It is translated as CSVEPTGHPYEQYF. The rearrangement links TRBV29-1 to TRBJ2-7, with 7 bases identical to TRBD1. V was clipped by 2 bases and J by 2 bases; unmatched bases: 6. The CDR3 length is 14 residues. CDR1 SQVTM and CDR2 ANQGSEA come from the germline V gene.

This clone was recorded a few times. The chain recombines TRBV10-3 with TRBJ1-2; 8 positions agree with TRBD1. The CDR3 totals 15 residues. V was clipped by 2 bases and J by 3 bases; unmatched bases: 5. Germline CDR1 ENHRY, CDR2 SYGVKD. CDR3 in DNA: TGTGCCATCAGTGAGCCCGGACAGGGAGACTATGGCTACACCTTC. Protein product: CAISEPGQGDYGYTF.

This clone was found once. This rearrangement joins TRBV11-2 to TRBJ2-7, with 9 bases matching TRBD1. CDR1 is SGHAT and CDR2 is FQNNGV in the germline V gene. The CDR3 sequence is 15 residues long. The V segment lost 5 bases and the J segment 3 bases; nucleotides outside the gene matches: 8. The CDR3 here is CASSQGQGLLYEQYF. The CDR3, as DNA: TGTGCCAGCAGCCAGGGACAGGGTCTACTCTACGAGCAGTACTTC.

This chain joins TRBV5-1 and TRBJ2-1, with D possibly matching TRBD1 (6 bases). CDR3 length: 15 residues. Germline CDR1 reads SGHRS; CDR2 reads YFSETQ. V shed 2 bases and J shed 0 bases, with 9 bases lying between them. The CDR3 loop is CASSFQGSSYNEQFF. The CDR3 bases are TGCGCCAGCAGCTTCCAGGGGAGCTCCTACAATGAGCAGTTCTTC. Drawing the rest from reference TRBV5-1 and TRBJ2-1, the complete variable domain is KAGVTQTPRYLIKTRGQQVTLSCSPISGHRSVSWYQQTPGQGLQFLFEYFSETQRNKGNFPGRFSGRQFSNSRSEMNVSTLELGDSALYLCASSFQGSSYNEQFFGPGTRLTVL.

This chain uses TRBV4-2 with TRBJ2-7, with TRBD2 as a possible D gene (6 bases). Germline CDR1 is LGHNA and CDR2 is YNFKEQ. V was pared by 4 bases and J by 1 base, with 11 bases between. The CDR3 is 14 residues long. The CDR3 region has the DNA TGTGCCAGCAGCCGAGCCGCGGGGTCCTACGAGCAGTACTTC. This gives the protein CASSRAAGSYEQYF.

This clone was seen a single time. The chain uses TRBV30 and TRBJ1-3; TRBD1 matches at 8 bases. The length of the CDR3 is 14 residues. J gave up 4 bases and V 4 bases, and 6 bases lay outside the gene matches. Germline CDR1 GTSNPN, CDR2 SVGIG (reference sequence). CDR3 sequence: CAWMPHRGGNTIYF. The CDR3, as DNA: TGTGCCTGGATGCCCCACAGGGGGGGAAACACCATATATTTT.

This clone was seen a handful of times. This chain uses TRBV5-4 with TRBJ2-3; 14 bases are shared with TRBD2. CDR3 length: 18 residues. The germline V gene has CDR1 SGHNT and CDR2 YYREEE (reference sequence). With V trimmed by 5 bases and J by 0 bases, 8 bases remained unmatched. Written as DNA, the CDR3 is TGTGCCAGCAGTCCGACTAGCGGGAGGGCCGGTAGCACAGATACGCAGTATTTT. This sequence encodes CASSPTSGRAGSTDTQYF.

The chain carries TRBV7-2 and TRBJ1-3; 7 bases match TRBD1. Per the germline V gene, CDR1 is SGHTA and CDR2 is FQGNSA. After removal of 6 bases from V and 0 bases from J, the junction contained 8 bases not matched to a gene. This CDR3 spans 16 amino acids. The CDR3 sequence: CASRPTGTASGNTIYF. The CDR3 DNA reads TGTGCCAGCAGGCCGACCGGGACAGCCTCTGGAAACACCATATATTTT.

The rearrangement uses TRBV5-1 and TRBJ1-1; 7 bases match TRBD1. J gave up 11 bases and V 3 bases, and 10 bases lay outside the gene matches. Germline lookup yields CDR1 SGHRS and CDR2 YFSETQ. This CDR3 comprises 13 residues. The CDR3 region has the DNA TGCGCCAGCAGCTCGGTTTCACAGGGGTTGGCTTTCTTT. Its protein product is CASSSVSQGLAFF. Variable domain in full (rest from reference TRBV5-1 and TRBJ1-1): KAGVTQTPRYLIKTRGQQVTLSCSPISGHRSVSWYQQTPGQGLQFLFEYFSETQRNKGNFPGRFSGRQFSNSRSEMNVSTLELGDSALYLCASSSVSQGLAFFGQGTRLTVV.

The V and J genes are TRBV7-9 and TRBJ2-7; D not certain. The CDR3 is made up of 12 amino acids. V lost 2 bases and J lost 2, with 4 bases in between. From germline, CDR1 is SEHNR and CDR2 FQNEAQ (reference sequence). CDR3 sequence: CASSLSTYEQYF. CDR3 in DNA: TGTGCCAGCAGCTTAAGCACCTACGAGCAGTACTTC.

The chain uses TRBV9 and TRBJ1-2; TRBD1 matches 7 bases. In germline, CDR1 is SGDLS, CDR2 YYNGEE. The V gene end was trimmed by 4 bases and the J gene end by 2 bases; junction bases not matched to a gene: 11. CDR3 length equals 16 residues. CDR3 loop: CASSPGTAIGNYGYTF. The DNA of the CDR3 is TGTGCCAGCAGCCCAGGGACAGCTATCGGGAACTATGGCTACACCTTC.

The chain couples TRBV7-8 to TRBJ2-7; D is possibly TRBD2 (5 bases). The length of the CDR3 is 14 residues. Trimming pared 2 bases from V and 7 bases from J, leaving 15 bases between. The V gene's germline CDR1 is SGHVS and CDR2 FQNEAQ. The DNA of the CDR3 is TGTGCCAGCAGCTTATCTATCGGGGTCGGGGAGCAGTACTTC. Encoded protein: CASSLSIGVGEQYF.

The chain joins TRBV7-3 to TRBJ2-2; 12 bases map to TRBD2. There are 16 residues in the CDR3. Germline CDR1 is SGHTA and CDR2 is FQGTGA. The trim removed 3 bases at V and 5 bases at J, leaving 4 bases unmatched. CDR3 DNA: TGTGCCAGCAGCTTGACTAGCGGGAGAGGTACCGGGGAGCTGTTTTTT. Protein: CASSLTSGRGTGELFF.

CDR3 sequence (DNA): TGTGCCAGCAGCCAGGGGGGTTGGACTAGATCCGCCCAAGAGACCCAGTACTTC. This codes for CASSQGGWTRSAQETQYF. This rearrangement joins TRBV4-2 to TRBJ2-5; 7 nucleotides line up with TRBD2. The J segment lost 1 base and the V segment lost 3 bases, leaving 14 bases of the junction unmatched. Germline V CDR1 and CDR2: LGHNA, YNFKEQ. The CDR3 runs 18 residues.

The chain links TRBV28 to TRBJ1-4; 12 nucleotides align to TRBD1. Looked up from germline, CDR1 is MDHEN and CDR2 is SYDVKM. Germline trimming cut 6 bases from V and 6 bases from J; bases unmatched to any gene: 14. The CDR3 runs to 18 residues. The CDR3 nucleotides are TGTGCCAGCAGCTACCGGGACAGGGGGCTGTTCCATGATGAAAAACTGTTTTTT. This translates into CASSYRDRGLFHDEKLFF.

V gene TRBV5-1 combines with J gene TRBJ2-3; 10 positions agree with TRBD1. V was pared by 3 bases and J by 1 base, with 8 bases of the junction left unmatched. CDR1 and CDR2 (germline): SGHRS, YFSETQ. The length of the CDR3 is 17 residues. The CDR3: CASSWPGQGSGTDTQYF. In nucleotides, the CDR3 is TGCGCCAGCAGCTGGCCGGGACAGGGGTCGGGCACAGATACGCAGTATTTT.

This clone was seen more than once but under ten times. The V gene is TRBV27, the J gene TRBJ1-5, with D tentatively TRBD1 (5 bases). Germline CDR1 is MNHEY and CDR2 is SMNVEV (reference sequence). CDR3 length: 13 amino acids. V lost 6 bases to trimming and J lost 6 bases, with 12 bases between them. CDR3: CASSSRGVQPQHF. CDR3 DNA: TGTGCCAGCAGCTCTCGGGGGGTTCAGCCCCAGCATTTT.

The genes are TRBV13 and TRBJ2-2; D possibly corresponds to TRBD2 (7 bases). The CDR3 extends over 15 amino acids. CDR1 is PRHDT and CDR2 is FYEKMQ in the germline V gene (reference sequence). V was clipped by 7 bases and J by 4 bases, with 16 bases between them. The CDR3 coding sequence is TGTGCCAGCATTATTAGGGGGGGCGGCACCGGGGAGCTGTTTTTT. Its translation is CASIIRGGGTGELFF.